This TCR beta chain was recovered during a study of T-cell reconstitution after alpha-beta-depleted transplantation in children. The germline V gene encodes CDR1 MNHEY and CDR2 SVGEGT. This CDR3 is built from 13 residues. The V end lost 3 bases, the J end lost 5 bases, and 10 bases lay between the germline ends. During its preparation, the TCRbeta library received unique molecular identifiers. TCRdb fed the PCR reads into MiXCR, producing one record per CDR3 protein. The sample lists about 400,000 distinct CDR3 sequences, roughly 13% seen once, with roughly 4.3% in the top ten. Sequenced here: PBMCs, sampled from the stem cell graft. The source of this sequence is a human donor who donated a stem cell graft to a child with Fanconi anemia. This rearrangement joins TRBV6-2 or TRBV6-3 to TRBJ1-1, with D possibly TRBD1 on 5 matching bases. The CDR3 region is CASSYSAGTEAFF. CDR3 in DNA: TGTGCCAGCAGTTATTCGGCAGGGACTGAAGCTTTCTTT.